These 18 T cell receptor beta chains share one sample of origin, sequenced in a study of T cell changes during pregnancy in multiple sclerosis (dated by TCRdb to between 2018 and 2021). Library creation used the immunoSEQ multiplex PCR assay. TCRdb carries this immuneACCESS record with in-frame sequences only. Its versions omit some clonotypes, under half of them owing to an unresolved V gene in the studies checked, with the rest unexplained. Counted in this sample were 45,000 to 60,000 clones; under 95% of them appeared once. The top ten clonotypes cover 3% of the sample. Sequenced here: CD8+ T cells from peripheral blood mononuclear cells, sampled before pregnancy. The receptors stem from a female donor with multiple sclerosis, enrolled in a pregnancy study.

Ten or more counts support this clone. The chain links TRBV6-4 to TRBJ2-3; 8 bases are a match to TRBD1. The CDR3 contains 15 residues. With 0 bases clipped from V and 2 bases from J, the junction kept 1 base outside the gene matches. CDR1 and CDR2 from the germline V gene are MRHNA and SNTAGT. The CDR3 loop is CASSDSGQATDTQYF. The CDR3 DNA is TGTGCCAGCAGTGACTCGGGACAGGCCACAGATACGCAGTATTTT.

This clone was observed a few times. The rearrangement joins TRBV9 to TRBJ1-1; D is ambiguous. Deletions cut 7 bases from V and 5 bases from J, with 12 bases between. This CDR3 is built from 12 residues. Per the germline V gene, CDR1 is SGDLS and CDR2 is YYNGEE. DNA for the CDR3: TGTGCCAGCGGAGTCATCGAAACTGAAGCTTTCTTT. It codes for CASGVIETEAFF.

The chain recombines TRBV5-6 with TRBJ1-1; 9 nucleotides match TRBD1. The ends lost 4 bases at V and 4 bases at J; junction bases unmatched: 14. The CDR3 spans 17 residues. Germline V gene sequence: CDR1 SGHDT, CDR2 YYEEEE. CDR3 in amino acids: CASSLGDRVYLATEAFF. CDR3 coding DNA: TGTGCCAGCAGCCTAGGGGACAGGGTATATCTGGCCACTGAAGCTTTCTTT.

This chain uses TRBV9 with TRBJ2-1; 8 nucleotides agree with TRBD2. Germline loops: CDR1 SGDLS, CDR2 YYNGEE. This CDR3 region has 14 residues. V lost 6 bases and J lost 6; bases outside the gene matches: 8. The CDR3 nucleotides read TGTGCCAGCACTGAGCGGGGGATTGGCAATGAGCAGTTCTTC. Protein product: CASTERGIGNEQFF. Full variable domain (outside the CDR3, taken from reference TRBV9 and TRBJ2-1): DSGVTQTPKHLITATGQRVTLRCSPRSGDLSVYWYQQSLDQGLQFLIQYYNGEERAKGNILERFSAQQFPDLHSELNLSSLELGDSALYFCASTERGIGNEQFFGPGTRLTVL.

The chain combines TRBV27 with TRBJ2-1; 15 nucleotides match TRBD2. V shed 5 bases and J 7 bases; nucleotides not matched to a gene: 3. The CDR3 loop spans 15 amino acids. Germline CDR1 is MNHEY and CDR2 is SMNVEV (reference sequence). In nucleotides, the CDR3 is TGTGCCAGCAGTGCCGGGACTAGCGGGGGGAATGAGCAGTTCTTC. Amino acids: CASSAGTSGGNEQFF.

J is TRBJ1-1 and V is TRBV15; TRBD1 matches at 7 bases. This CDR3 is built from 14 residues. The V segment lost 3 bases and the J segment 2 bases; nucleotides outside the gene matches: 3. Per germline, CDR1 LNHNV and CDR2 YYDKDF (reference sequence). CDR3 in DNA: TGTGCCACCAGCAGCCACAGGGGAAACACTGAAGCTTTCTTT. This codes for CATSSHRGNTEAFF.

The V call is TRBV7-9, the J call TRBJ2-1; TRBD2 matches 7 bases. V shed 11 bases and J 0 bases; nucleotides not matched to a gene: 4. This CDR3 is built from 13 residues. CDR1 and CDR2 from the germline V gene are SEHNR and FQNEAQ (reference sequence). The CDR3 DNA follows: TGTGCCGTCGGGGGGAGCTCCTACAATGAGCAGTTCTTC. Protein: CAVGGSSYNEQFF.

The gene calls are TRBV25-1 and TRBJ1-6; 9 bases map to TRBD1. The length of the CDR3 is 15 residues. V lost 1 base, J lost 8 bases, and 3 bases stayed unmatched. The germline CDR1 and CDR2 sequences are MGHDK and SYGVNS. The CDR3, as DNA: TGTGCCAGCAGTGAATTCCGGGACAGGGATTCACCCCTCCACTTT. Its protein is CASSEFRDRDSPLHF.

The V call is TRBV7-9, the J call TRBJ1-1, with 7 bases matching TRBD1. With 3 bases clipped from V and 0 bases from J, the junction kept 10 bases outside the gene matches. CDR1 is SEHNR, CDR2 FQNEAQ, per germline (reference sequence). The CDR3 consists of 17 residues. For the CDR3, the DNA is TGTGCCAGCAGCTTTCCTCCCACAGGGGCCATGAACACTGAAGCTTTCTTT. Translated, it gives CASSFPPTGAMNTEAFF.

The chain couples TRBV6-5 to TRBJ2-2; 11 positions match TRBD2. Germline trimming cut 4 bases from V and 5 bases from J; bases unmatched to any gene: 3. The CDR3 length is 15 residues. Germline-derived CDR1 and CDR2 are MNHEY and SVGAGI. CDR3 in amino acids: CASSLTSGETGELFF. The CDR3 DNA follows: TGTGCCAGCAGTTTGACTAGCGGGGAAACCGGGGAGCTGTTTTTT.

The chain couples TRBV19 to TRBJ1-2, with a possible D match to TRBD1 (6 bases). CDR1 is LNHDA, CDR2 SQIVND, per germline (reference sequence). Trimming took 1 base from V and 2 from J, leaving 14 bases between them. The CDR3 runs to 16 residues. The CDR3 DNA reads TGTGCCAGTAGTATAGCCCGCCGGACAGCCAACTATGGCTACACCTTC. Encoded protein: CASSIARRTANYGYTF.

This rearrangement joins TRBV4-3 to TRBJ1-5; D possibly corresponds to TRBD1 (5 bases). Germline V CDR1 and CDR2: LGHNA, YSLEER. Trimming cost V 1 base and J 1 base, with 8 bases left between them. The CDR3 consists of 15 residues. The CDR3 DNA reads TGCGCCAGCAGCCAAGGTCGGGGGAGCAATCAGCCCCAGCATTTT. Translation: CASSQGRGSNQPQHF.

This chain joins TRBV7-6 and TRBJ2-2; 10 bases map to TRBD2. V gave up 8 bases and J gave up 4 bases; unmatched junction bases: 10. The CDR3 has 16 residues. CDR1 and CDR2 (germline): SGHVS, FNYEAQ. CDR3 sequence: CASRPPSGGATGELFF. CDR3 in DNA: TGTGCCAGCCGGCCCCCTAGCGGGGGAGCCACCGGGGAGCTGTTTTTT.

CDR3 in amino acids: CASSLSLSSYNEQFF. The DNA of the CDR3 is TGTGCCAGCAGCCTTAGCCTTAGCTCCTACAATGAGCAGTTCTTC. The chain uses TRBV7-3 and TRBJ2-1; D not certain. V lost 5 bases and J lost 0, with 11 bases in between. Germline V CDR1 and CDR2: SGHTA, FQGTGA. The CDR3 has 15 amino acids.

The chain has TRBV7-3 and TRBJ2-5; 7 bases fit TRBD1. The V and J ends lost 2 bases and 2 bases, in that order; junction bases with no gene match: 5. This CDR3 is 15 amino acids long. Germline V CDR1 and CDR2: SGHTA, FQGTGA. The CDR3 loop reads CASSLWTGRQETQYF. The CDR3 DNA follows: TGTGCCAGCAGCTTATGGACAGGCAGGCAAGAGACCCAGTACTTC.

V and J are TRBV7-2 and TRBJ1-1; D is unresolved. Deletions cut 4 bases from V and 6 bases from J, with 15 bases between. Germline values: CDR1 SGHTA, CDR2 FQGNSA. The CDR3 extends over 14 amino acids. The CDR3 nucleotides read TGTGCCAGCAGCTCAGTACAAGGAGAGGCTGAAGCTTTCTTT. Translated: CASSSVQGEAEAFF.

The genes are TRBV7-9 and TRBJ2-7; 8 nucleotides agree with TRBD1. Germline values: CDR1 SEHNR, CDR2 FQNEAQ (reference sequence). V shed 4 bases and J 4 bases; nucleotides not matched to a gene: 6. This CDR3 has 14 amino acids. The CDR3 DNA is TGTGCCAGCAGCTCGACGTACAGGGGGTACGAGCAGTACTTC. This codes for CASSSTYRGYEQYF.

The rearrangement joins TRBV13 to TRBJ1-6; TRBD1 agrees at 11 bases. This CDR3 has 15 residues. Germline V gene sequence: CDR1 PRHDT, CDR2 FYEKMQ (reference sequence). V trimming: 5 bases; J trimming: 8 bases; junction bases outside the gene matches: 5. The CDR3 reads CASSTGTGGHSPLHF. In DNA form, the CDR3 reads TGTGCCAGCAGCACAGGGACAGGGGGACATTCACCCCTCCACTTT.